Below, one TCR beta chain is given with its context. These data are taken from a study of blood T cell repertoires in COVID-19. Germline V gene lookup returns CDR1 KGHDR and CDR2 SFDVKD. The CDR3 runs to 16 residues. J gave up 8 bases and V 4 bases, and 9 bases lay outside the gene matches. Original analysis: Counts of nucleated cells, estimated from reference gene primer amplification, were obtained. Profiled with immunoSEQ multiplex PCR; TCRdb holds only in-frame clones, not every one. The V and J calls and clone size come from that table; D and trimming were worked out from the DNA. This sample has about 93,000 clones; almost 80% occur once, and the top ten carry 16%.

This TCR was recovered from a human donor in a cohort sampled during active COVID-19. The material sequenced was peripheral blood. The chain carries TRBV24-1 and TRBJ2-1; 11 bases agree with TRBD2. The DNA of the CDR3 is TGTGCCACCAGTGAAGGGCTAGCGGGAGGATTCGATGAGCAGTTCTTC. It codes for CATSEGLAGGFDEQFF.